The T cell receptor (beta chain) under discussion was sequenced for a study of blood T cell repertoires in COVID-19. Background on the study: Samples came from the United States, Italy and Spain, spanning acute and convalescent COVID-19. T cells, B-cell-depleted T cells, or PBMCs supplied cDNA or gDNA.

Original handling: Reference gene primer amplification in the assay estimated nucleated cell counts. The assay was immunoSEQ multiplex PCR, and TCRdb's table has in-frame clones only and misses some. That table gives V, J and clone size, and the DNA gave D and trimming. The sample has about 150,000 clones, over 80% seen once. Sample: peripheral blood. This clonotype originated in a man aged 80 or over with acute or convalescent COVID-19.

As DNA, the CDR3 is TGTGCCAGCAGTTTCCTACAGGGGGCCCTGAGGACTGAAGCTTTCTTT. Protein product: CASSFLQGALRTEAFF. This sequence joins TRBV28 and TRBJ1-1; 9 nucleotides match TRBD1. The V gene end was trimmed by 3 bases and the J gene end by 5 bases; junction bases not matched to a gene: 10. CDR1 MDHEN and CDR2 SYDVKM come from the germline V gene. This CDR3 is 16 amino acids long.